This entry lists 6 T cell receptor beta chains sequenced from one sample in a study of cytomegalovirus exposure and HLA in healthy donors. With 60 Vbeta and 13 Jbeta primers, the PCR was carried out. Only in-frame clones appear in the TCRdb table, and some are missing; sequencing was by immunoSEQ multiplex PCR. The table has some 200,000 clones, under 90% seen once. The specimen was PBMCs. These receptors all stem from a boy between 2 and 10 years old in good health and CMV-seronegative.

This rearrangement joins TRBV5-1 to TRBJ1-4; TRBD1 matches at 8 bases. The germline CDR1 and CDR2 sequences are SGHRS and YFSETQ. After removal of 4 bases from V and 6 bases from J, the junction contained 8 bases not matched to a gene. The CDR3 sequence is 15 residues long. CDR3 DNA: TGCGCCAGCAGCAATACCGACAGGGGAGATGAAAAACTGTTTTTT. It specifies CASSNTDRGDEKLFF.

This clone appeared once. The V call is TRBV2, the J call TRBJ1-2, with D possibly matching TRBD1 (5 bases). CDR1 is SNHLY and CDR2 is FYNNEI in the germline V gene. The length of the CDR3 is 13 residues. Trimming cost V 5 bases and J 7 bases, with 14 bases left between them. The CDR3: CASSIQGAGGYTF. The CDR3 region has the DNA TGTGCCAGCAGTATTCAGGGTGCTGGTGGCTACACCTTC. The full variable domain, completed using reference TRBV2 and TRBJ1-2, is EPEVTQTPSHQVTQMGQEVILRCVPISNHLYFYWYRQILGQKVEFLVSFYNNEISEKSEIFDDQFSVERPDGSNFTLKIRSTKLEDSAMYFCASSIQGAGGYTFGSGTRLTVV.

A single count supports this clone. The CDR3 sequence: CASSLYPRNTIYF. The CDR3 DNA reads TGTGCCAGCAGCTTATATCCGCGGAACACCATATATTTT. The V and J genes are TRBV7-9 and TRBJ1-3, with D unclear. Germline lookup yields CDR1 SEHNR and CDR2 FQNEAQ (reference sequence). This CDR3 has 13 amino acids. V was pared by 2 bases and J by 7 bases, with 9 bases between. The entire variable domain, with the rest obtained from reference TRBV7-9 and TRBJ1-3, is as follows: DTGVSQNPRHKITKRGQNVTFRCDPISEHNRLYWYRQTLGQGPEFLTYFQNEAQLEKSRLLSDRFSAERPKGSFSTLEIQRTEQGDSAMYLCASSLYPRNTIYFGEGSWLTVV.

The J gene is TRBJ1-1, the V gene TRBV27; 9 bases map to TRBD1. The CDR3 covers 14 residues. J was trimmed by 6 bases and V by 5 bases; bases with no gene match: 7. Germline-derived CDR1 and CDR2 are MNHEY and SMNVEV (reference sequence). The CDR3 loop is CASSHRDRVPEAFF. The CDR3 DNA reads as TGTGCCAGCAGTCACCGGGACAGGGTCCCTGAAGCTTTCTTT.

This clone showed up just a few times. The V call is TRBV4-1, the J call TRBJ1-3, with D perhaps matching TRBD1 (6 bases). V was cut by 2 bases and J by 4 bases, with 12 bases left in between. The CDR3 contains 15 residues. From germline, CDR1 is MGHRA and CDR2 YSYEKL. The CDR3 DNA is TGCGCCAGCAGCCAAATGACAGGTGGAGGAAACACCATATATTTT. Its translation is CASSQMTGGGNTIYF.

This clone was counted once. The chain carries TRBV7-9 and TRBJ1-1, with 7 bases fitting TRBD1. The V gene's germline CDR1 is SEHNR and CDR2 FQNEAQ (reference sequence). V lost 4 bases, J lost 7 bases, and 15 bases stayed unmatched. The CDR3 length is 16 residues. The CDR3 sequence: CASSSMFRQGMIEAFF. As DNA, the CDR3 is TGTGCCAGCAGCTCCATGTTTAGACAGGGAATGATTGAAGCTTTCTTT. The whole variable domain, filled in from reference TRBV7-9 and TRBJ1-1, reads DTGVSQNPRHKITKRGQNVTFRCDPISEHNRLYWYRQTLGQGPEFLTYFQNEAQLEKSRLLSDRFSAERPKGSFSTLEIQRTEQGDSAMYLCASSSMFRQGMIEAFFGQGTRLTVV.